The entry below describes one TCR beta chain. Its target is unknown. These data are taken from a study of T cells in localized non-small cell lung cancer. CDR3 length equals 15 residues. In germline, CDR1 is MNHEY, CDR2 SVGAGI. V gave up 7 bases and J gave up 7 bases; unmatched junction bases: 11. Study conclusions and caveats: Appearances in adjacent lung were noted for a median around 55 of the top 100 tumor clones. Tumor samples were not multi-region, leaving intratumor heterogeneity unexcluded. Uninvolved adjacent lung had the highest recorded T cell clonality, with tumor below it.

Assay used: immunoSEQ multiplex PCR; TCRdb lists only in-frame clones, some missing. The sample has about 78,000 clones; around four fifths are singletons. The gene calls are TRBV6-5 and TRBJ2-1; TRBD2 matches at 9 bases. Specimen: peripheral blood, collected before any cancer treatment. This TCR was recovered from a man aged 35 to 69 with stage I lung adenocarcinoma. The CDR3 spells CASTSPSSGKNEQFF. CDR3 nucleotide sequence: TGTGCCAGCACCTCGCCGTCTAGCGGGAAGAATGAGCAGTTCTTC.